These 16 T cell receptor beta chains were sequenced from one sample in a study of PD-L1 blockade in urothelial cancer. The time point is: pretreatment peripheral blood. TCRdb's table, derived via immunoSEQ multiplex PCR, lists solely in-frame clones and lacks some. The sample contains just under 40,000 clones, roughly nine tenths of which appear only once. The sequencing here drew on PBMCs, taken around atezolizumab (anti-PD-L1) treatment. These receptors originate from a woman aged 55-70 years with urothelial cancer.

As for this clone: A junction end diverges from the germline sequence, so it may reflect a read error. V and J are TRBV28 and TRBJ2-5; D might be TRBD1 (6 bases). Per the germline V gene, CDR1 is MDHEN and CDR2 is SYDVKM. This CDR3 has 16 residues. CDR3 region: CASSFLSPLNRDPIDF. Here the CDR3 DNA reads TGTGCCAGCAGTTTCCTGAGCCCGTTGAACAGGGACCCCATCGACTTC.

V usage is TRBV2 and J usage is TRBJ2-7; 9 positions agree with TRBD2. The CDR3 runs to 15 residues. Germline V lookup: CDR1 SNHLY, CDR2 FYNNEI. Unmatched junction bases numbered 3, after V lost 1 base and J lost 2 bases. The CDR3 here is CASSEVASGTYEQYF. The DNA for the CDR3 is TGTGCCAGCAGTGAAGTGGCTAGCGGGACCTACGAGCAGTACTTC.

This chain links TRBV19 with TRBJ2-1; possibly TRBD2 for D (5 bases). The V end lost 7 bases, the J end lost 2 bases, and 9 bases lay between the germline ends. Germline values: CDR1 LNHDA, CDR2 SQIVND (reference sequence). The CDR3 is 13 residues long. The CDR3 is CASTAETYNEQFF. The CDR3 DNA is TGTGCCAGTACAGCGGAGACCTACAATGAGCAGTTCTTC.

This chain connects TRBV5-5 to TRBJ2-7; 9 bases line up with TRBD1. J lost 13 bases, V lost 1 base, and 9 bases had no gene match. Germline-derived CDR1 and CDR2 are SGHKS and YYEKEE (reference sequence). CDR3 length: 13 amino acids. CDR3 sequence reads: CASSLRTGESYYF. CDR3 DNA sequence: TGTGCCAGCAGCTTGAGGACAGGGGAATCCTACTACTTC.

This clone was detected once. The rearrangement uses TRBV7-2 and TRBJ1-1; 7 nucleotides align to TRBD1. Germline V gives CDR1 SGHTA, CDR2 FQGNSA. There are 15 residues in the CDR3. Trimming took 1 base from V and 4 from J; bases not matched to a gene: 6. CDR3 DNA sequence: TGTGCCAGCAGCTTAGTGTCGTCAGGGGGCACTGAAGCTTTCTTT. Translation gives CASSLVSSGGTEAFF.

This chain uses TRBV7-2 with TRBJ1-5; TRBD1 might be the D (6 bases). The CDR3 extends over 15 amino acids. V lost 3 bases and J 6 bases, leaving 15 bases between the germline ends. Germline V gene sequence: CDR1 SGHTA, CDR2 FQGNSA. In DNA form, the CDR3 reads TGTGCCAGCAGCTTTCAACAGGGTGTTTCTCAGCCCCAGCATTTT. This encodes CASSFQQGVSQPQHF.

This chain connects TRBV11-1 to TRBJ2-3; no definite D call. Trimming took 2 bases from V and 4 from J, leaving 19 bases between them. Germline CDR1 SGHAT, CDR2 FQDESV (reference sequence). The CDR3 has 17 amino acids. This CDR3 reads CASSLRSWVSRPDTQYF. As DNA, the CDR3 is TGTGCCAGCAGCTTACGTTCTTGGGTTTCGAGGCCAGATACGCAGTATTTT.

The J gene is TRBJ1-2, the V gene TRBV4-1; D gene ambiguous. From germline, CDR1 is MGHRA and CDR2 YSYEKL. This CDR3 region has 16 residues. Trimming left V 2 bases short and J 5 bases short, with 18 bases between. The CDR3 DNA follows: TGCGCCAGCAGCCAACCCACCGGGGTGGGTTGGTATGGCTACACCTTC. Translation: CASSQPTGVGWYGYTF.

This CDR3 is CASSIGTGEETQYF. The CDR3 DNA follows: TGTGCCAGTAGTATAGGGACAGGGGAAGAGACCCAGTACTTC. The V and J genes are TRBV19 and TRBJ2-5; 9 bases agree with TRBD1. This CDR3 has 14 amino acids. Germline CDR1 and CDR2: LNHDA and SQIVND (reference sequence). The trim removed 1 base at V and 3 bases at J, leaving 0 bases unmatched. Supplemented by reference TRBV19 and TRBJ2-5, the full variable domain reads DGGITQSPKYLFRKEGQNVTLSCEQNLNHDAMYWYRQDPGQGLRLIYYSQIVNDFQKGDIAEGYSVSREKKESFPLTVTSAQKNPTAFYLCASSIGTGEETQYFGPGTRLLVL.

This clone has only one observation. J is TRBJ2-7 and V is TRBV7-8, with 9 positions matching TRBD1. CDR1 SGHVS and CDR2 FQNEAQ come from the germline V gene. This CDR3 has 17 residues. J lost 2 bases, V lost 1 base, and 9 bases had no gene match. CDR3 sequence: CASSLGFPGQGTYEQYF. The CDR3 DNA follows: TGTGCCAGCAGCTTAGGTTTCCCAGGACAGGGGACCTACGAGCAGTACTTC.

The chain is built from TRBV9 and TRBJ2-1, with TRBD1 matching 9 bases. The germline gives CDR1 SGDLS, CDR2 YYNGEE. Trimming took 0 bases from V and 7 from J; bases not matched to a gene: 5. This CDR3 region has 15 residues. CDR3 DNA sequence: TGTGCCAGCAGCGTAGAGGGACAGGGTAGGAATGAGCAGTTCTTC. As protein: CASSVEGQGRNEQFF.

J is TRBJ2-5 and V is TRBV18; the match to TRBD1 covers 10 bases. The ends lost 3 bases at V and 1 base at J; junction bases unmatched: 14. In germline, CDR1 is KGHSH, CDR2 LQKENI. The CDR3 spans 19 residues. CDR3 residues: CASSPRRDRGPGRQETQYF. Here the CDR3 DNA reads TGTGCCAGCTCACCTCGCCGGGACAGGGGCCCTGGACGCCAAGAGACCCAGTACTTC.

A few counts support this clone. The rearrangement joins TRBV7-9 to TRBJ1-1; D is unclear. The CDR3 loop spans 14 amino acids. Germline lookup yields CDR1 SEHNR and CDR2 FQNEAQ (reference sequence). The ends were cut back, 1 base at V and 5 bases at J, with 11 bases in the middle. Here the CDR3 reads CASSLGGRGTEAFF. CDR3 sequence (DNA): TGTGCCAGCAGCTTAGGCGGGCGCGGAACTGAAGCTTTCTTT.

The sample holds a few counts of this clone. The chain joins TRBV4-3 to TRBJ2-5; a possible D gene is TRBD2 (5 bases). V gave up 4 bases and J gave up 0 bases, with 12 bases separating them. Germline V gives CDR1 LGHNA, CDR2 YSLEER. The CDR3 has 15 amino acids. The chain's CDR3 is CASSRTLVYQETQYF. The CDR3 coding sequence is TGCGCCAGCAGCCGGACTTTGGTGTACCAAGAGACCCAGTACTTC.

This clone was detected only once. The J gene is TRBJ2-1, the V gene TRBV19; D is perhaps TRBD1 (6 bases). Trimming pared 5 bases from V and 0 bases from J, leaving 11 bases between. Germline loops: CDR1 LNHDA, CDR2 SQIVND (reference sequence). CDR3 length equals 15 residues. CDR3 sequence: CASSPLGASYNEQFF. The CDR3 DNA sequence: TGTGCCAGTAGTCCTTTGGGGGCCTCCTACAATGAGCAGTTCTTC. Full variable domain (remainder filled in from reference TRBV19 and TRBJ2-1): DGGITQSPKYLFRKEGQNVTLSCEQNLNHDAMYWYRQDPGQGLRLIYYSQIVNDFQKGDIAEGYSVSREKKESFPLTVTSAQKNPTAFYLCASSPLGASYNEQFFGPGTRLTVL.

The J gene is TRBJ2-3, the V gene TRBV6-5; tentatively, D is TRBD2 (5 bases). This CDR3 region has 15 residues. Trimming shortened V by 4 bases and J by 5 bases, and 16 bases separated the two germline ends. The germline V gene has CDR1 MNHEY and CDR2 SVGAGI. CDR3 sequence reads: CASSSSRRERDTQYF. In nucleotides, the CDR3 is TGTGCCAGCAGTTCTAGCCGTAGGGAGAGAGATACGCAGTATTTT.